The 14 T cell receptor beta chains presented below share a single source sample, sequenced in a study of shared clonotypes between healthy human individuals. Naive CD8 cells were CD45RO-negative, positively selected for CCR7, excluding terminally differentiated effector memory CD45RA+ cells. Clones were read by immunoSEQ multiplex PCR, and TCRdb kept only the in-frame ones, dropping some. This sample has some 800,000 clones; around 93% occur once, and the top ten carry less than 25%. Sequencing was done on a sample of naive CD8+ T cells sorted from blood. Source of these receptors: a man under 40 in good health.

The rearrangement joins TRBV29-1 to TRBJ2-2, with D hard to call. From germline, CDR1 is SQVTM and CDR2 ANQGSEA. V lost 8 bases and J 0 bases, leaving 10 bases between the germline ends. This CDR3 is built from 13 residues. This chain's CDR3 is CSYQTTNTGELFF. In DNA, the CDR3 is TGCAGCTATCAAACTACGAACACCGGGGAGCTGTTTTTT.

V is TRBV11-1 and J is TRBJ1-1; D gene uncertain. The CDR3 loop spans 13 amino acids. Germline assignment: CDR1 SGHAT and CDR2 FQDESV (reference sequence). The V end lost 2 bases, the J end lost 4 bases, and 8 bases lay between the germline ends. Here the CDR3 reads CASSLNGVTEAFF. The CDR3 region has the DNA TGTGCCAGCAGCTTAAATGGGGTCACTGAAGCTTTCTTT.

This sequence joins TRBV7-9 and TRBJ2-5; 12 positions agree with TRBD1. There are 15 residues in the CDR3. Germline CDR1 and CDR2: SEHNR and FQNEAQ (reference sequence). Trimming at V came to 5 bases and at J to 5 bases, leaving 6 bases not matched to a gene. The CDR3 DNA reads as TGTGCCAGCAGCGGGACAGGGGGCGCGTGGGAGACCCAGTACTTC. Translated: CASSGTGGAWETQYF.

In its sample, this clone was seen once. The chain is built from TRBV21-1 and TRBJ1-5; TRBD1, the D gene given by the table, was not confirmed from the DNA. TRBV21-1 is an annotated pseudogene. The CDR3 is 9 amino acids. CDR3 residues: CASSQSQHF. For the CDR3, the DNA is TGTGCCAGCAGCCAGTCCCAGCATTTT.

V usage is TRBV6-5 and J usage is TRBJ2-7; D might be TRBD1 or TRBD2, each matching 5 bases. The CDR3 loop spans 15 amino acids. Trimming took 2 bases from V and 3 from J, leaving 14 bases between them. CDR1 is MNHEY and CDR2 is SVGAGI in the germline V gene. The CDR3 region has the DNA TGTGCCAGCAGTTACAAAGGGACCGAACGCTACGAGCAGTACTTC. It codes for CASSYKGTERYEQYF.

Only one count was recorded for this clone. The chain uses TRBV6-5 and TRBJ2-5; possibly TRBD2 for D (6 bases). V lost 7 bases and J lost 2, with 17 bases in between. The CDR3 length is 15 residues. Germline V gene data show CDR1 as MNHEY and CDR2 as SVGAGI. DNA of the CDR3: TGTGCCAGCACTCGTAGCGGAGGGCCGCAAGAGACCCAGTACTTC. Translation gives CASTRSGGPQETQYF.

This clone was seen more than once but under ten times. The genes are TRBV30 and TRBJ2-1; D is ambiguous. This CDR3 spans 17 amino acids. Deletions cut 4 bases from V and 3 bases from J, with 22 bases between. The V gene's germline CDR1 is GTSNPN and CDR2 SVGIG (reference sequence). CDR3 residues: CAWNDGPTRAIYNEQFF. CDR3 DNA sequence: TGTGCCTGGAACGATGGGCCTACTCGGGCCATCTACAATGAGCAGTTCTTC.

This rearrangement joins TRBV7-9 to TRBJ2-7; D gene unclear. This CDR3 has 10 amino acids. Germline loops: CDR1 SEHNR, CDR2 FQNEAQ (reference sequence). V lost 5 bases to trimming and J lost 2 bases, with 1 base between them. The CDR3 protein is CASSAYEQYF. CDR3 DNA sequence: TGTGCCAGCAGCGCCTACGAGCAGTACTTC.

The V gene is TRBV19, the J gene TRBJ2-7; 9 bases are shared with TRBD1. V shed 5 bases and J 3 bases; nucleotides not matched to a gene: 8. CDR3 length: 15 residues. Germline CDR1 and CDR2: LNHDA and SQIVND (reference sequence). The CDR3, as DNA: TGTGCCAGTAGTCCCGGGACAGGGACACACTACGAGCAGTACTTC. Protein product: CASSPGTGTHYEQYF.

J is TRBJ2-5 and V is TRBV27; 16 bases line up with TRBD2. The CDR3 runs to 18 residues. After removal of 8 bases from V and 8 bases from J, the junction contained 17 bases not matched to a gene. Per germline, CDR1 MNHEY and CDR2 SMNVEV (reference sequence). Here the CDR3 reads CASGGLAGGPDPIGTQYF. In nucleotides, the CDR3 is TGTGCCAGCGGGGGACTAGCGGGAGGGCCGGACCCCATTGGCACCCAGTACTTC.

This rearrangement joins TRBV7-9 to TRBJ2-5, with 10 bases fitting TRBD1. This CDR3 has 15 residues. CDR1 and CDR2 (germline): SEHNR, FQNEAQ (reference sequence). V dropped 3 bases and J dropped 2; count of bases not matched to a gene: 3. Written as DNA, the CDR3 is TGTGCCAGCAGCTTCCCGGACAGGGGGCAAGAGACCCAGTACTTC. It is translated as CASSFPDRGQETQYF.

The chain links TRBV7-2 to TRBJ2-1; 11 bases map to TRBD2. CDR1 is SGHTA, CDR2 FQGNSA, per germline. The CDR3 is 16 amino acids. Trimming removed 5 bases from V and 2 bases from J; junction bases left unmatched: 5. CDR3 nucleotide sequence: TGTGCCAGCAGCCGAATAGCGGGAGGGCCCTACAATGAGCAGTTCTTC. Protein sequence: CASSRIAGGPYNEQFF.

The chain couples TRBV5-1 to TRBJ1-5; 11 bases map to TRBD1. Germline V gene lookup returns CDR1 SGHRS and CDR2 YFSETQ. The trim removed 3 bases at V and 0 bases at J, leaving 5 bases unmatched. This CDR3 contains 17 residues. The chain's CDR3 is CASSSGQGDYSNQPQHF. DNA for the CDR3: TGCGCCAGCAGCTCGGGACAGGGGGACTATAGCAATCAGCCCCAGCATTTT.

V gene TRBV19 combines with J gene TRBJ2-5, with D possibly being TRBD1 (5 bases). The CDR3 is 15 residues long. The germline V and J ends were trimmed by 5 bases and 4 bases, with 17 bases remaining between them. Germline V CDR1 and CDR2: LNHDA, SQIVND (reference sequence). CDR3 sequence: CASSPHLQGLETQYF. In nucleotides, the CDR3 is TGTGCCAGTAGTCCCCATCTTCAGGGCCTAGAGACCCAGTACTTC.